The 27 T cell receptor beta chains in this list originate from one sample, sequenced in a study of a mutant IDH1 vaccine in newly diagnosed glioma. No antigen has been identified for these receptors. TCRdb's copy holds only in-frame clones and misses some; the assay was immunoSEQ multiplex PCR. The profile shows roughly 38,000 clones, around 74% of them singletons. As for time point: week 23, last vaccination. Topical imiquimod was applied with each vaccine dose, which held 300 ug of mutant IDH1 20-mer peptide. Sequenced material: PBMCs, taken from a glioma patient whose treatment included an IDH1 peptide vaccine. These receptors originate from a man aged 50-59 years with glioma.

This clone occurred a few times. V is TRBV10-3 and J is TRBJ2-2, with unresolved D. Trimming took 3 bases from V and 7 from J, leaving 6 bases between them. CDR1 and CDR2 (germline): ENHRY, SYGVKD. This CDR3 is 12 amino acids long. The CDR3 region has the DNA TGTGCCATCAGTGACTATGACGGGGAGCTGTTTTTT. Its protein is CAISDYDGELFF.

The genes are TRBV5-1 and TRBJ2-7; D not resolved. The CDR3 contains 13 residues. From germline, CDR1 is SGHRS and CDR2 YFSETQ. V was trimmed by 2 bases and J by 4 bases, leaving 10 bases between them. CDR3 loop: CASSFVSRYEQYF. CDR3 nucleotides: TGCGCCAGCAGCTTTGTTAGTAGGTACGAGCAGTACTTC.

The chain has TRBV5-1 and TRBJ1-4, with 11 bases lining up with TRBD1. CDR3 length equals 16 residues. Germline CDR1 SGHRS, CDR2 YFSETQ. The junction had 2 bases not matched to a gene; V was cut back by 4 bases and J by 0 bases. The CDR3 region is CASSLGQGATNEKLFF. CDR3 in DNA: TGCGCCAGCAGCCTGGGACAGGGGGCAACTAATGAAAAACTGTTTTTT.

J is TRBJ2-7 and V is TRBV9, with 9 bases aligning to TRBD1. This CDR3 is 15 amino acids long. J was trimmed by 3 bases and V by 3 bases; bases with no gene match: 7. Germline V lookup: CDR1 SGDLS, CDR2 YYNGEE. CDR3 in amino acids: CASSAADRGNYEQYF. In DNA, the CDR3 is TGTGCCAGCAGCGCAGCGGACAGGGGAAACTACGAGCAGTACTTC.

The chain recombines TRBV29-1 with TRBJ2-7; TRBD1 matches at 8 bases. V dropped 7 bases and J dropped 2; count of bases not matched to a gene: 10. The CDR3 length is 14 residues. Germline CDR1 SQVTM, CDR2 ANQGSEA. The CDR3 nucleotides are TGCAGCGCACATACAGGGGGTATTACCTACGAGCAGTACTTC. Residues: CSAHTGGITYEQYF.

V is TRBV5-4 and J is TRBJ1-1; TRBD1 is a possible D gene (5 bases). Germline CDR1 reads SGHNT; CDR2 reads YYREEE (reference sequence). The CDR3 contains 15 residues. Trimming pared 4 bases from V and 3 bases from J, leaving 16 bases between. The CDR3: CASSGWGMGHTEAFF. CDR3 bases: TGTGCCAGCAGCGGCTGGGGGATGGGGCACACTGAAGCTTTCTTT. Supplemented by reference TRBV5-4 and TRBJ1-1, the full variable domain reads ETGVTQSPTHLIKTRGQQVTLRCSSQSGHNTVSWYQQALGQGPQFIFQYYREEENGRGNFPPRFSGLQFPNYSSELNVNALELDDSALYLCASSGWGMGHTEAFFGQGTRLTVV.

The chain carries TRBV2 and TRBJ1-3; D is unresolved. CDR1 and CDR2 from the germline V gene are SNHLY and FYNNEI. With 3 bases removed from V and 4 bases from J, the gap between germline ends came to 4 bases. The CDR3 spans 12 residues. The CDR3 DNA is TGTGCCAGCAGTGAGTCGGGAAACACCATATATTTT. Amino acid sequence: CASSESGNTIYF.

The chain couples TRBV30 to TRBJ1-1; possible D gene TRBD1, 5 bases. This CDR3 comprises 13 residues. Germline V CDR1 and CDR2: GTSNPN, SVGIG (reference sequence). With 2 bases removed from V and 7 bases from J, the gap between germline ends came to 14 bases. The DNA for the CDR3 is TGTGCCTGGAGTAAGATAGGAGGGGTTGAAGCTTTCTTT. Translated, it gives CAWSKIGGVEAFF.

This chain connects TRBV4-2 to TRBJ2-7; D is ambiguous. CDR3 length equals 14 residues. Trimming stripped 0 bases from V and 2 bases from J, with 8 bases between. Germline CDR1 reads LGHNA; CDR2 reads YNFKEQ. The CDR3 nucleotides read TGTGCCAGCAGCCAAGATCGAGGACCCTACGAGCAGTACTTC. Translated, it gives CASSQDRGPYEQYF.

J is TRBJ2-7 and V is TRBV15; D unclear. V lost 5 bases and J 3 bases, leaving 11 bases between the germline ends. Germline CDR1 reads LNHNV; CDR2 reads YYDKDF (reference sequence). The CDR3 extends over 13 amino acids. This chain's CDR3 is CATSRDKFYEQYF. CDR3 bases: TGTGCCACCAGCCGTGACAAGTTCTACGAGCAGTACTTC. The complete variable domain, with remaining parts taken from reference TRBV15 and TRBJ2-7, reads DAMVIQNPRYQVTQFGKPVTLSCSQTLNHNVMYWYQQKSSQAPKLLFHYYDKDFNNEADTPDNFQSRRPNTSFCFLDIRSPGLGDTAMYLCATSRDKFYEQYFGPGTRLTVT.

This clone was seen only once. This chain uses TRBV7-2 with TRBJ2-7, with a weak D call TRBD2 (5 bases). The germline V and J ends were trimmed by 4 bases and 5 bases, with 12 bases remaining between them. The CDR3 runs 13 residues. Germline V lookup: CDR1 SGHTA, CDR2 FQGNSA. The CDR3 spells CASSSQLGNEQYF. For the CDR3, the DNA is TGTGCCAGCAGCTCTCAACTAGGTAACGAGCAGTACTTC.

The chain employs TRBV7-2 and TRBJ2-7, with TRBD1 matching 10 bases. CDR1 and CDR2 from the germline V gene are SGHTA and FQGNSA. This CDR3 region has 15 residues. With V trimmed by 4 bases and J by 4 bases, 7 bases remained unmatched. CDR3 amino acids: CASSSLLDRGYEQYF. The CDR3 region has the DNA TGTGCCAGCAGCTCACTTTTGGACAGGGGGTACGAGCAGTACTTC.

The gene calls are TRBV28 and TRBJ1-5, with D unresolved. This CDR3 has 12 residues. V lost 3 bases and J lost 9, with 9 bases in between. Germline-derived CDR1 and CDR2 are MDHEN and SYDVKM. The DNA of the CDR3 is TGTGCCAGCAGTTTCGTGGGGAGGCCCCAGCATTTT. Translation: CASSFVGRPQHF.

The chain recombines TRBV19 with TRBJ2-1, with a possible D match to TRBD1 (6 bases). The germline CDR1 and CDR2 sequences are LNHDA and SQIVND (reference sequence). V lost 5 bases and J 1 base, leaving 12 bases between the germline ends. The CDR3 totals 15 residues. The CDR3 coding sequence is TGTGCCAGTAGTCTACAGGGTATGTCCTACAATGAGCAGTTCTTC. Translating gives CASSLQGMSYNEQFF.

In DNA form, the CDR3 reads TGTGCCTGGAGTGTAGGGGAGTGGGGCTACACCTTC. Translating gives CAWSVGEWGYTF. V is TRBV30 and J is TRBJ1-2; D may be TRBD1 (5 bases). V lost 0 bases, J lost 8 bases, and 10 bases lay in between. Looked up from germline, CDR1 is GTSNPN and CDR2 is SVGIG (reference sequence). The CDR3 is 12 amino acids.

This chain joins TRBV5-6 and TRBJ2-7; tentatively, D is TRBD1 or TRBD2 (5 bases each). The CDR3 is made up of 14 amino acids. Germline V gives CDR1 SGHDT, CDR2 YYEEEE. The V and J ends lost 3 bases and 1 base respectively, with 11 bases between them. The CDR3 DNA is TGTGCCAGCAGCTCCCGGGACCCATCCTACGAGCAGTACTTC. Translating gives CASSSRDPSYEQYF.

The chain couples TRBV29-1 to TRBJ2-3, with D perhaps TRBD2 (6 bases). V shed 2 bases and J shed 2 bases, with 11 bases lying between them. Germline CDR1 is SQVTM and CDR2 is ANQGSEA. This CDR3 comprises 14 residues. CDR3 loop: CSVELGLNTDTQYF. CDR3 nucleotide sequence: TGCAGCGTTGAATTGGGACTTAACACAGATACGCAGTATTTT.

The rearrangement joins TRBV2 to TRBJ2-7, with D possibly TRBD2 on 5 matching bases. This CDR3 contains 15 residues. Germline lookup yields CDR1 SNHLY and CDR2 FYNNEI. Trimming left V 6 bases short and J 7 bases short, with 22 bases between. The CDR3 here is CASSDLAQLEEEQYF. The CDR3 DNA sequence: TGTGCCAGCAGCGACTTGGCTCAGCTGGAGGAGGAGCAGTACTTC.

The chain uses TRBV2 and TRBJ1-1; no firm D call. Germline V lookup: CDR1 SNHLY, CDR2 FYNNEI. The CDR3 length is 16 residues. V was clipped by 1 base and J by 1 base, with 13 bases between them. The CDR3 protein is CASSEGVRTKNTEAFF. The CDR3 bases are TGTGCCAGCAGTGAAGGGGTCAGGACCAAGAACACTGAAGCTTTCTTT.

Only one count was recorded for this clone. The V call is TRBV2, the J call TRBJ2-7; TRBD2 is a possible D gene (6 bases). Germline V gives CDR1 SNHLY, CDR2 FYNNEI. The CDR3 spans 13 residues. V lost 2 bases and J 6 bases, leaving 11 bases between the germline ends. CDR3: CASSERGGAEQYF. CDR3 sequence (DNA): TGTGCCAGCAGTGAAAGAGGCGGGGCCGAGCAGTACTTC.

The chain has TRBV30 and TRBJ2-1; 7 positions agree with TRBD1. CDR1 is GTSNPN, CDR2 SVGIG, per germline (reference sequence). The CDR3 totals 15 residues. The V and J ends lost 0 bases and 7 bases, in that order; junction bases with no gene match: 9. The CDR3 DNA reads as TGTGCCTGGAGTGTAAACAGGGGAATAGGGAATGAGCAGTTCTTC. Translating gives CAWSVNRGIGNEQFF.

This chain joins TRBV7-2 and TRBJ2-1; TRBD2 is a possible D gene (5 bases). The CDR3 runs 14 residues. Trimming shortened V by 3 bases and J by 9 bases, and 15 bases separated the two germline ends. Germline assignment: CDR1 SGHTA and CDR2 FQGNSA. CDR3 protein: CASSFGILNSEQFF. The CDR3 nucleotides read TGTGCCAGCAGCTTCGGGATCCTTAATAGTGAGCAGTTCTTC.

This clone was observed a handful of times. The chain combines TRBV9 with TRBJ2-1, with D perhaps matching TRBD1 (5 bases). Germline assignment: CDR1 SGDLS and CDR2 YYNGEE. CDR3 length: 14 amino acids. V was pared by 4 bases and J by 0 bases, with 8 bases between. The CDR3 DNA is TGTGCCAGCAGCTGGGGCAGCTCCTACAATGAGCAGTTCTTC. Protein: CASSWGSSYNEQFF.

The CDR3 protein is CASAYRENTGELFF. The CDR3 nucleotides read TGTGCCAGCGCGTACAGAGAAAACACCGGGGAGCTGTTTTTT. The rearrangement links TRBV6-5 to TRBJ2-2; D not resolved. Germline loops: CDR1 MNHEY, CDR2 SVGAGI. The CDR3 covers 14 residues. The ends were cut back, 8 bases at V and 2 bases at J, with 12 bases in the middle.

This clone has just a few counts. The CDR3 nucleotides read TGCAGTGCTAGAGGGGCGGAAGCGGAGTTCTTC. It encodes CSARGAEAEFF. The V gene is TRBV20-1, the J gene TRBJ2-1, with D possibly matching TRBD2 (5 bases). Germline V gene lookup returns CDR1 DFQATT and CDR2 SNEGSKA (reference sequence). The CDR3 extends over 11 amino acids. Deletions cut 1 base from V and 14 bases from J, with 12 bases between.

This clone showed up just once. In DNA, the CDR3 is TGTGCCAGCAGGCAACACAGGGGACGCATGAACACTGAAGCTTTCTTT. Protein sequence: CASRQHRGRMNTEAFF. The chain couples TRBV7-2 to TRBJ1-1, with 7 bases fitting TRBD1. Germline V lookup: CDR1 SGHTA, CDR2 FQGNSA. Losses at the gene ends were 6 bases for V and 0 bases for J; bases not matched to a gene: 10. CDR3 length: 16 residues.

The CDR3 sequence: CASSQDRVGGYEQYF. CDR3 coding DNA: TGTGCCAGCAGCCAAGATCGGGTAGGGGGCTACGAGCAGTACTTC. The gene calls are TRBV14 and TRBJ2-7, with D possibly TRBD1 on 6 matching bases. Germline-derived CDR1 and CDR2 are SGHDN and FVKESK. The CDR3 loop spans 15 amino acids. V was cut by 0 bases and J by 3 bases, with 12 bases left in between.